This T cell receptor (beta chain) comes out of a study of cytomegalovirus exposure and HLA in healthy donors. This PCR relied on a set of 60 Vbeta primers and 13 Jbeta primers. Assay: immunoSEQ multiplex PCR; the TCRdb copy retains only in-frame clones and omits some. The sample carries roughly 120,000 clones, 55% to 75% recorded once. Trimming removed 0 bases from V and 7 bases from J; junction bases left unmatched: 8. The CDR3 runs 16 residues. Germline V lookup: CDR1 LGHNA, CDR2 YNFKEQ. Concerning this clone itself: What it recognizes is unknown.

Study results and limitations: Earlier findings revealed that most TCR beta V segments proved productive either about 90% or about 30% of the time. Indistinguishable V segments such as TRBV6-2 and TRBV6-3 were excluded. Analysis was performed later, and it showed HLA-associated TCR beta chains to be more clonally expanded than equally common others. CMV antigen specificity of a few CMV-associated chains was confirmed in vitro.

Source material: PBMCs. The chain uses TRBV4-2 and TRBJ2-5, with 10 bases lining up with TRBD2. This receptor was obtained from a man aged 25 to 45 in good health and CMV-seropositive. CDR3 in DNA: TGTGCCAGCAGCCAAGAAATAGCGGGGGGTGGGGGGACCCAGTACTTC. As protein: CASSQEIAGGGGTQYF.